These 30 T cell receptor beta chains share one sample of origin, sequenced in a study of blood T cell repertoires in COVID-19 (TCRdb year 2020). Libraries were made using the immunoSEQ multiplex PCR assay. TCRdb's version of the immuneACCESS table is confined to in-frame rearrangements and falls short of the full clone set. An unresolved V gene accounts for under half of the shortfall where checked; the remainder is of unknown origin. For this sample the table gives around 380,000 clones, of which roughly 77% were detected only once. Of the sample, more than 0.85% is held by the ten largest clones. Specimen: peripheral blood. These receptors were taken from a human donor with acute or convalescent COVID-19. The donor label of this sample is uncertain.

This sequence joins TRBV7-2 and TRBJ2-7, with 8 bases matching TRBD1. The germline V gene encodes CDR1 SGHTA and CDR2 FQGNSA. With V trimmed by 3 bases and J by 1 base, 2 bases remained unmatched. CDR3 size: 14 residues. CDR3 nucleotide sequence: TGTGCCAGCAGCTTTGACAGGGGATCCTACGAGCAGTACTTC. It specifies CASSFDRGSYEQYF.

This rearrangement joins TRBV4-2 to TRBJ1-3; D is uncertain. This CDR3 has 16 residues. V lost 0 bases and J lost 0, with 9 bases in between. Germline V lookup: CDR1 LGHNA, CDR2 YNFKEQ. The CDR3, as DNA: TGTGCCAGCAGCCAAGATTGGGCCTCCTCTGGAAACACCATATATTTT. The encoded protein is CASSQDWASSGNTIYF.

This chain connects TRBV19 to TRBJ2-7, with 8 bases matching TRBD1. V lost 3 bases and J lost 2; bases outside the gene matches: 9. Germline CDR1 LNHDA, CDR2 SQIVND (reference sequence). The CDR3 length is 16 residues. CDR3 sequence reads: CASSIKGTGPTYEQYF. In nucleotides, the CDR3 is TGTGCCAGTAGTATTAAGGGGACAGGTCCAACCTACGAGCAGTACTTC.

The chain couples TRBV7-9 to TRBJ2-5, with 12 bases aligning to TRBD1. From germline, CDR1 is SEHNR and CDR2 FQNEAQ (reference sequence). The V gene end was trimmed by 4 bases and the J gene end by 5 bases; junction bases not matched to a gene: 8. The CDR3 runs 16 residues. The CDR3 spells CASSSTGTGGWETQYF. CDR3 bases: TGTGCCAGCAGCTCAACCGGGACAGGGGGCTGGGAGACCCAGTACTTC.

The chain has TRBV30 and TRBJ1-4; 9 positions agree with TRBD1. This CDR3 region has 15 residues. In germline, CDR1 is GTSNPN, CDR2 SVGIG (reference sequence). The V and J ends lost 2 bases and 3 bases, in that order; junction bases with no gene match: 4. The CDR3 loop is CAWSKDRGSNEKLFF. In DNA, the CDR3 is TGTGCCTGGAGTAAGGACAGGGGATCTAATGAAAAACTGTTTTTT.

This clone has only a few counts. In the same sample, other DNA sequences code for this CDR3. V usage is TRBV15 and J usage is TRBJ1-6, with D perhaps TRBD1 (6 bases). The CDR3 runs 13 residues. V gave up 6 bases and J gave up 9 bases, with 12 bases separating them. The germline gives CDR1 LNHNV, CDR2 YYDKDF (reference sequence). In nucleotides, the CDR3 is TGTGCCACCAGTCGAGGCAGGGGTTCACCCCTCCACTTT. Protein: CATSRGRGSPLHF.

The table lists this clone with a count of one. The chain is built from TRBV3-1 (or the pseudogene TRBV3-2) and TRBJ2-1; 8 bases match TRBD1. This CDR3 has 16 residues. Germline CDR1 LGHDT, CDR2 YNNKEL (reference sequence). V trimming: 5 bases; J trimming: 0 bases; junction bases outside the gene matches: 6. The CDR3 nucleotides are TGTGCCAGCAGCTCCGACAGGGGTCCCTCCTACAATGAGCAGTTCTTC. Translating it yields CASSSDRGPSYNEQFF.

V usage is TRBV28 and J usage is TRBJ1-4, with TRBD1 identical over 7 bases. The junction had 12 bases not matched to a gene; V was cut back by 6 bases and J by 8 bases. The CDR3 is made up of 15 amino acids. CDR1 and CDR2 (germline): MDHEN, SYDVKM. CDR3 nucleotides: TGTGCCAGCAGACTAGAGGACAGGCTGGACGAAAAACTGTTTTTT. Protein sequence: CASRLEDRLDEKLFF.

The chain employs TRBV5-5 and TRBJ1-2; 7 bases agree with TRBD1. Germline CDR1 SGHKS, CDR2 YYEKEE (reference sequence). V shed 4 bases and J 1 base; nucleotides not matched to a gene: 7. The CDR3 covers 15 residues. CDR3 coding DNA: TGTGCCAGCAGCCCGGGACAGACAAATAACTATGGCTACACCTTC. This translates into CASSPGQTNNYGYTF.

The V call is TRBV9, the J call TRBJ2-1; 9 bases match TRBD1. Trimming took 1 base from V and 9 from J; bases not matched to a gene: 5. CDR3 length equals 14 residues. In germline, CDR1 is SGDLS, CDR2 YYNGEE. The CDR3 spells CASSVRQGGSEQFF. The CDR3 DNA reads TGTGCCAGCAGCGTAAGACAGGGGGGGTCTGAGCAGTTCTTC.

The V and J genes are TRBV25-1 and TRBJ2-1; TRBD1 matches at 8 bases. This CDR3 has 15 amino acids. With 4 bases clipped from V and 4 bases from J, the junction kept 6 bases outside the gene matches. Germline V gives CDR1 MGHDK, CDR2 SYGVNS. This CDR3 is CASSGPTGAYNEQFF. As DNA, the CDR3 is TGTGCCAGCAGTGGCCCGACAGGGGCGTACAATGAGCAGTTCTTC.

This chain connects TRBV5-1 to TRBJ1-2; TRBD1 might be the D (6 bases). Germline CDR1 SGHRS, CDR2 YFSETQ. Trimming removed 4 bases from V and 10 bases from J, with 17 bases in between. The CDR3 has 13 amino acids. The CDR3 DNA reads TGCGCCAGCAGCGGGGGCGCCGAGAGAAACTACACCTTC. It encodes CASSGGAERNYTF.

The CDR3 spells CAWSVSIGTSGNSYEQYF. CDR3 nucleotide sequence: TGTGCCTGGAGTGTTTCTATCGGGACTAGCGGGAACTCCTACGAGCAGTACTTC. The gene calls are TRBV30 and TRBJ2-7, with 13 positions matching TRBD2. Germline V gives CDR1 GTSNPN, CDR2 SVGIG (reference sequence). The junction had 8 bases not matched to a gene; V was cut back by 0 bases and J by 0 bases. This CDR3 has 18 amino acids.

The V gene is TRBV12-3 or TRBV12-4, the J gene TRBJ1-1; the D is unclear. V was shortened by 4 bases and J by 3 bases, with 9 bases between the two germline ends. This CDR3 region has 13 residues. The CDR3 nucleotides are TGTGCCAGCAGTTCCGGGAGTCACACTGAAGCTTTCTTT. Translated: CASSSGSHTEAFF.

The chain couples TRBV28 to TRBJ1-1; D may be TRBD1 (6 bases). In germline, CDR1 is MDHEN, CDR2 SYDVKM. This CDR3 region has 16 residues. Trimming took 7 bases from V and 3 from J, leaving 21 bases between them. The DNA of the CDR3 is TGTGCCAGCAATATACCGGCAGGGGCTGGAGACACTGAAGCTTTCTTT. Encoded protein: CASNIPAGAGDTEAFF.

The V and J genes are TRBV5-1 and TRBJ1-1, with D possibly TRBD1 on 5 matching bases. Germline assignment: CDR1 SGHRS and CDR2 YFSETQ. V lost 0 bases and J lost 2, with 14 bases in between. This CDR3 region has 16 residues. DNA of the CDR3: TGCGCCAGCAGCTTGGAGGCAGGGTTACCAAACACTGAAGCTTTCTTT. This codes for CASSLEAGLPNTEAFF.

This clone was counted a few times. The chain carries TRBV15 and TRBJ2-3, with TRBD2 matching over 8 bases. The V and J ends lost 5 bases and 1 base, in that order; junction bases with no gene match: 8. This CDR3 has 16 amino acids. Germline lookup yields CDR1 LNHNV and CDR2 YYDKDF (reference sequence). CDR3 in DNA: TGTGCCACCAGCGGTAGAGTAGCGGGGCGCACAGATACGCAGTATTTT. Translated: CATSGRVAGRTDTQYF.

In its sample, this clone was seen a few times. The rearrangement uses TRBV6-5 and TRBJ1-1, with 7 positions matching TRBD1. In germline, CDR1 is MNHEY, CDR2 SVGAGI. The V segment lost 7 bases and the J segment 10 bases; nucleotides outside the gene matches: 6. The CDR3 loop spans 11 amino acids. In DNA form, the CDR3 reads TGTGCCAGCATTCAGACAGGGAGAGCTTTCTTT. Protein: CASIQTGRAFF.

This clone has a handful of counts. The chain carries TRBV7-6 and TRBJ1-5; D is unresolved. The V gene lost 1 base and the J gene lost 5 bases, with 12 bases spanning the gap. CDR3 length: 15 residues. The germline gives CDR1 SGHVS, CDR2 FNYEAQ. CDR3 nucleotides: TGTGCCAGCAGCTTAGAAGAGGGCTTCTATCAGCCCCAGCATTTT. It codes for CASSLEEGFYQPQHF.

The genes are TRBV10-3 and TRBJ2-3; 9 positions match TRBD2. Losses at the gene ends were 2 bases for V and 5 bases for J; bases not matched to a gene: 5. CDR3 length: 15 residues. CDR1 ENHRY and CDR2 SYGVKD come from the germline V gene. The CDR3 sequence: CAISEAGGHGDTQYF. The CDR3 DNA is TGTGCCATCAGTGAGGCGGGAGGGCATGGAGATACGCAGTATTTT.

The chain combines TRBV2 with TRBJ2-2; 8 nucleotides align to TRBD2. In germline, CDR1 is SNHLY, CDR2 FYNNEI. The trim removed 6 bases at V and 4 bases at J, leaving 1 base unmatched. The CDR3 sequence is 13 residues long. The CDR3 DNA reads TGTGCCAGCAGCGGGGGGGTCACCGGGGAGCTGTTTTTT. As protein: CASSGGVTGELFF.

V and J are TRBV18 and TRBJ2-7; 11 bases are shared with TRBD1. This CDR3 has 15 residues. Germline-derived CDR1 and CDR2 are KGHSH and LQKENI. The ends lost 6 bases at V and 2 bases at J; junction bases unmatched: 6. The CDR3 is CASSHPGQGAYEQYF. CDR3 sequence (DNA): TGTGCCAGCTCGCATCCGGGACAGGGGGCCTACGAGCAGTACTTC.

The chain combines TRBV10-1 with TRBJ2-1; 9 positions match TRBD2. The CDR3 is 15 amino acids. Germline V gives CDR1 WNHNN, CDR2 SYGVQD (reference sequence). V shed 5 bases, J shed 5 bases, and the junction held 7 bases outside the gene matches. The CDR3 spells CASSLSGGGNNEQFF. CDR3 nucleotides: TGCGCCAGCAGTCTTAGCGGGGGCGGGAACAATGAGCAGTTCTTC.

In this sample, this clone turned up once. This chain connects TRBV5-1 to TRBJ1-4; the D gene is possibly TRBD1 (5 bases). CDR1 SGHRS and CDR2 YFSETQ come from the germline V gene. The CDR3 is made up of 15 amino acids. Trimming left V 4 bases short and J 7 bases short, with 17 bases between. The CDR3 loop is CASSGGRGYSEKLFF. CDR3 coding DNA: TGCGCCAGCAGCGGGGGTCGGGGGTACAGTGAAAAACTGTTTTTT.

The rearrangement links TRBV2 to TRBJ1-5; D may be TRBD1 (5 bases). Germline V gives CDR1 SNHLY, CDR2 FYNNEI. The V gene lost 6 bases and the J gene lost 2 bases, with 14 bases spanning the gap. This CDR3 region has 15 residues. The CDR3 reads CASSPNGAGNQPQHF. Here the CDR3 DNA reads TGTGCCAGCAGCCCGAATGGGGCAGGCAATCAGCCCCAGCATTTT.

The J gene is TRBJ1-3, the V gene TRBV5-1; tentative D call: TRBD1 (5 bases). Looked up from germline, CDR1 is SGHRS and CDR2 is YFSETQ. The CDR3 length is 14 residues. V was pared by 2 bases and J by 4 bases, with 10 bases between. Here the CDR3 reads CASSFRQGGNTIYF. The CDR3 DNA sequence: TGCGCCAGCAGCTTTCGGCAGGGCGGAAACACCATATATTTT.

This sequence joins TRBV30 and TRBJ2-2, with TRBD2 matching 11 bases. The trim removed 1 base at V and 2 bases at J, leaving 6 bases unmatched. The CDR3 has 17 amino acids. CDR1 is GTSNPN, CDR2 SVGIG, per germline (reference sequence). The CDR3 spells CAWSDLAGGLNTGELFF. In nucleotides, the CDR3 is TGTGCCTGGAGTGATTTAGCGGGAGGGCTAAACACCGGGGAGCTGTTTTTT.

V and J are TRBV7-2 and TRBJ1-1; D possibly corresponds to TRBD1 (6 bases). Germline V gene lookup returns CDR1 SGHTA and CDR2 FQGNSA. The V gene lost 5 bases and the J gene lost 7 bases, with 17 bases spanning the gap. The CDR3 runs 14 residues. The chain's CDR3 is CASSPQRARGEAFF. DNA for the CDR3: TGTGCCAGCAGCCCCCAGAGGGCCAGGGGTGAAGCTTTCTTT.

Only a few counts were recorded for this clone. At the DNA level, this CDR3 is encoded by other sequences in the same sample as well. V gene TRBV3-1 (or the pseudogene TRBV3-2) combines with J gene TRBJ1-5; possible D gene TRBD1, 5 bases. The CDR3 is 14 residues long. The germline V gene encodes CDR1 LGHDT and CDR2 YNNKEL (reference sequence). Trimming removed 1 base from V and 4 bases from J, with 8 bases in between. CDR3 nucleotide sequence: TGTGCCAGCAGCCAAGGGGGCCGTAATCAGCCCCAGCATTTT. Protein product: CASSQGGRNQPQHF.

The chain combines TRBV5-5 with TRBJ2-7; TRBD2 matches 11 bases. Germline CDR1 reads SGHKS; CDR2 reads YYEKEE (reference sequence). With 4 bases clipped from V and 2 bases from J, the junction kept 5 bases outside the gene matches. The CDR3 sequence is 15 residues long. CDR3 sequence: CASSQGLAVTYEQYF. The CDR3 coding sequence is TGTGCCAGCAGCCAGGGACTAGCGGTTACCTACGAGCAGTACTTC.